The 5 T cell receptor beta chains below come from one sample, sequenced in a study of blood T cell repertoires in COVID-19. Libraries were prepared by immunoSEQ multiplex PCR; TCRdb keeps only in-frame clonotypes and omits some of them. The sample holds a few hundred thousand clones, roughly 90% seen once. Input material: peripheral blood. These receptors were taken from a man aged 18 to 30 with COVID-19, enrolled during active disease.

V gene TRBV24-1 combines with J gene TRBJ2-2; D perhaps matches TRBD1 (5 bases). This CDR3 has 14 residues. Germline CDR1 and CDR2: KGHDR and SFDVKD. V gave up 0 bases and J gave up 7 bases, with 8 bases separating them. The DNA of the CDR3 is TGTGCCACCAGTGATTTGGCAGGGAACGGGGAGCTGTTTTTT. Residues: CATSDLAGNGELFF.

The chain has TRBV2 and TRBJ1-3; D unresolved. V lost 6 bases to trimming and J lost 0 bases, with 9 bases between them. This CDR3 has 14 residues. Germline V gene lookup returns CDR1 SNHLY and CDR2 FYNNEI. CDR3 bases: TGTGCCAGCAGACCGAATAGCTCTGGAAACACCATATATTTT. Its translation is CASRPNSSGNTIYF.

The CDR3 protein is CASSMGGGNTEAFF. CDR3 nucleotides: TGTGCCAGCAGCATGGGAGGGGGGAACACTGAAGCTTTCTTT. The chain joins TRBV7-2 to TRBJ1-1, with D possibly being TRBD1 (6 bases). Between the trimmed V and J ends, which lost 5 bases and 1 base, there was a span of 11 bases. Germline loops: CDR1 SGHTA, CDR2 FQGNSA. This CDR3 region has 14 residues.

The chain recombines TRBV4-2 with TRBJ2-5; 10 bases match TRBD2. The junction had 6 bases not matched to a gene; V was cut back by 2 bases and J by 0 bases. Germline V gene data show CDR1 as LGHNA and CDR2 as YNFKEQ. This CDR3 is built from 17 residues. The CDR3 sequence: CASSQSGGAWYQETQYF. CDR3 bases: TGTGCCAGCAGCCAAAGCGGGGGGGCCTGGTACCAAGAGACCCAGTACTTC.

This chain connects TRBV4-2 to TRBJ2-1; TRBD2 matches at 9 bases. J lost 7 bases, V lost 0 bases, and 10 bases had no gene match. Germline CDR1 reads LGHNA; CDR2 reads YNFKEQ. The CDR3 spans 17 residues. The CDR3 is CASSQEIGGGAGNEQFF. CDR3 DNA sequence: TGTGCCAGCAGCCAAGAGATTGGCGGGGGGGCCGGGAATGAGCAGTTCTTC.